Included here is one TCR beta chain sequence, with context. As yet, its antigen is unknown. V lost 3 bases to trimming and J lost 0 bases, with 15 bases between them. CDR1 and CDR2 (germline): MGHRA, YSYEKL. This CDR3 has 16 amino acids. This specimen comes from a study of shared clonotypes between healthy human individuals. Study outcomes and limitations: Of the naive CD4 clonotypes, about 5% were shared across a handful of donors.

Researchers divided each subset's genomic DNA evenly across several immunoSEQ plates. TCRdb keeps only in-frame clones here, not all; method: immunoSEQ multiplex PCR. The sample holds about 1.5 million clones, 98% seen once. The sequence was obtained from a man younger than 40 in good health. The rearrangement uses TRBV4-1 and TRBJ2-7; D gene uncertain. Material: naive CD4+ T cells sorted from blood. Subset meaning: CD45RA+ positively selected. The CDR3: CASSQGPGPISYEQYF. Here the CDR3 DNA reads TGCGCCAGCAGCCAGGGCCCCGGCCCGATCTCCTACGAGCAGTACTTC.